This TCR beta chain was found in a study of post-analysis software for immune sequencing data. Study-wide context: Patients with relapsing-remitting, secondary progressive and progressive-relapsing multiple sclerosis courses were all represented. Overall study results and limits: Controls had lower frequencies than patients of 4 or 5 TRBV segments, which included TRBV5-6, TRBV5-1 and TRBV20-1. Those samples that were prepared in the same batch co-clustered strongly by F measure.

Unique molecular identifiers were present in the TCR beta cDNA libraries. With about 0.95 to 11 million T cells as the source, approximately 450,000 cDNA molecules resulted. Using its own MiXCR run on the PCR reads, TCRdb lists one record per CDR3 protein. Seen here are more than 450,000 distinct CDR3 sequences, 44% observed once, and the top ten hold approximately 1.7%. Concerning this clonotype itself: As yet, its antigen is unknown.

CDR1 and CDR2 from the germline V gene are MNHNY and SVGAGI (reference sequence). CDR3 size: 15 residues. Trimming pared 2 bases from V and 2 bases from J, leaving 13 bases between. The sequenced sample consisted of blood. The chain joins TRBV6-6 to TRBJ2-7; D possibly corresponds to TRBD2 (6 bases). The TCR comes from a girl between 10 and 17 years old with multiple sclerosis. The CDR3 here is CASSYGGLAPYEQYF. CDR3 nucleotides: TGTGCCAGCAGTTACGGGGGACTCGCCCCCTACGAGCAGTACTTC.